This note documents a single T cell receptor beta chain sequence. CDR3 length: 13 amino acids. V was shortened by 4 bases and J by 4 bases, with 8 bases between the two germline ends. Germline V gene data show CDR1 as SGHVS and CDR2 as FNYEAQ. TCRdb reanalysed the 5' RACE reads using MiXCR and keeps one entry per CDR3 protein. The sample carries over 550,000 distinct CDR3 sequences, around 7.5% recorded once. This sample was taken from a study of identical twins. The sample was also linked to a second study, of yellow fever vaccine responses in identical twins.

The sample was PBMCs. The origin of this receptor is a woman aged 18 to 35 in good health. The V and J genes are TRBV7-6 and TRBJ2-1; D remains ambiguous. The CDR3 nucleotides read TGTGCCAGCAGCTGGGATCCGTACAATGAGCAGTTCTTC. It is translated as CASSWDPYNEQFF.